This TCR beta chain was obtained from a study of CD4 T cells in relation to SARS-CoV-2 and coronaviruses (TCRdb year 2021). About the full investigation: In the ViraFEST assay, PBMCs were cultured with antigen for under eleven days, after which TCR beta CDR3s were sequenced to identify clonal expansions specific to the antigen. HLA restriction was mapped for shared crossreactive spike epitopes using patient-derived lymphoblastoid cell lines. Memory CD4+ T cell crossreactivity between SARS-CoV-2 and common cold coronavirus spike proteins was assessed at the TCR clonotype level in the study. A different TCR-beta assay, based on Illumina, was used to sequence expansion assays from other donors in the study. The Adaptive Biotechnologies TCR-sequencing kit was used for samples from a few pre-COVID donors and for the naive versus memory experiments, whereas the other data were Illumina-based. The negative reference condition was either a culture with an HIV-1 Nef peptide pool or a culture with no peptide.

The germline V gene encodes CDR1 MGHDK and CDR2 SYGVNS. V is cut back by 6 bases and J by 9 bases, with 8 bases in the junction unmatched. The CDR3 runs 14 residues from the cysteine to the phenylalanine. Only the CDR3 DNA is retained, 42 bases long and in frame from the first base. CD4+ T cells from unexposed donors were collected before the COVID-19 pandemic (2011-2018). After around eleven days of culture, CD4+ T cells were isolated with the EasySep CD4+ T cell isolation kit. Unexposed donor CD4+ T cells were tested for reactivity to SARS-CoV-2 S and N and four common cold coronavirus spike pools, as cell number allowed. Each well received 2.2 million or so PBMCs, cultured in IMDM supplemented with approximately 4.5% human AB serum and 9.5 to 10 IU/ml IL-2. Half of the culture medium was replaced with fresh IL-2-containing medium on days 3 and 7. Each peptide culture condition was generally run in triplicate replicate wells. Leukapheresis product for the unexposed donors was purchased commercially. PBMCs were isolated from leukapheresis product or whole blood by Ficoll-Paque PLUS gradient centrifugation. PBMCs were either used fresh in the expansion assay or cryopreserved at -140 degrees C. The QIAamp Micro DNA Kit was used to extract genomic DNA from the CD4+ T cells.

Results and caveats for the whole study, not just this receptor: Because no donor provided both pre-pandemic and post-infection samples, tracing the source of pre-existing responses was limited. In approximately 65% of donors, memory CD4+ clonotypes turned up that crossrecognized SARS-CoV-2 and at least one common cold coronavirus spike. Crossreactivity analysis centred on spike protein, so crossreactivity against other viral proteins was not assessed. Crossreactive clones showed significantly weaker SARS-CoV-2-driven expansion than monoreactive clones, consistent with antigenic imprinting. Small numbers of patients and of tested TCRs limited the study.

To prepare the library, the immunoSEQ multiplex PCR assay was applied. The source study handled its data this way. During preprocessing, nonproductive sequences were removed, along with CDR3s that did not begin with C, did not end with F or W, or were shorter than 7 amino acids. Antigen-specific clonotypes were called with the MANAFEST web app, based on expansion relative to reference and other culture wells. A clone counted as positive if significantly expanded in 2 of 3 replicate wells versus the reference culture at FDR below 0.05. Positive clones also required significant expansion versus all other tandem wells and an odds ratio above 5. Pairwise Levenshtein distance, computed with the stringdist R package after three terminal residues were trimmed from each end, was used as the measure of CDR3 homology. TCRdb stores this immuneACCESS table with in-frame sequences only. Part of the clones is absent; in the studies checked, under half of the shortfall reflects unresolved V genes, and no reason is known for the rest. Clone size and the V and J calls come from that table; the DNA yielded D and trimming. For this sample there are some 27,000 clones; about 80% appear just once. The leading ten clones occupy roughly 25% of the sample.

In regard to this clone: Its cognate antigen has yet to be identified. No qualities accompany the bases; no much larger clone lies one base away.

The sequenced sample was CD4+ T cells from PBMCs, cultured in vitro. Rearrangement joined TRBV25-1 to TRBJ1-6; TRBD1 matches 7 bases in the middle. The clonotype originates from a human donor in good health. This receptor carries the CDR3 CASRGRQGFSPLHF. The DNA reads TGTGCCAGCAGGGGAAGACAGGGATTTTCACCCCTCCACTTT.